The 4 T cell receptor beta chains presented below share a single source sample, sequenced in a study of siplizumab effects on memory and regulatory T cells. Clones were read by immunoSEQ multiplex PCR, and TCRdb kept only the in-frame ones, dropping some. The sample has 100,000 or so clones; around 90% are singletons. Material for sequencing was Tregs sorted from blood. The receptor set was obtained from a human donor in good health.

The chain links TRBV27 to TRBJ1-6; 8 bases are shared with TRBD1. This CDR3 is built from 18 residues. With 2 bases clipped from V and 1 base from J, the junction kept 7 bases outside the gene matches. Germline V lookup: CDR1 MNHEY, CDR2 SMNVEV (reference sequence). In DNA, the CDR3 is TGTGCCAGCAGTTTAGTAATCAGGGGGCGGTCCTATAATTCACCCCTCCACTTT. This translates into CASSLVIRGRSYNSPLHF.

The V call is TRBV6-5, the J call TRBJ1-2, with 8 bases matching TRBD1. Germline-derived CDR1 and CDR2 are MNHEY and SVGAGI. CDR3 size: 14 residues. Trimming removed 4 bases from V and 7 bases from J; junction bases left unmatched: 8. The CDR3 sequence is CASSWGQEVSGYTF. CDR3 in DNA: TGTGCCAGCAGTTGGGGACAGGAGGTCAGTGGCTACACCTTC.

The rearrangement uses TRBV29-1 and TRBJ1-2, with D hard to call. V lost 3 bases, J lost 8 bases, and 10 bases lay in between. CDR3 length: 11 residues. Germline V gene sequence: CDR1 SQVTM, CDR2 ANQGSEA. Here the CDR3 DNA reads TGCAGCGTTGATAGGTCGGCGGGCTACACCTTC. Translated, it gives CSVDRSAGYTF.

The rearrangement links TRBV5-1 to TRBJ2-1; TRBD1 is a possible D gene (6 bases). The CDR3 runs 15 residues. The V end lost 4 bases, the J end lost 3 bases, and 14 bases lay between the germline ends. From germline, CDR1 is SGHRS and CDR2 YFSETQ. This chain's CDR3 is CASSNRQAGYNEQFF. DNA of the CDR3: TGCGCCAGCAGCAACCGACAGGCAGGCTACAATGAGCAGTTCTTC.